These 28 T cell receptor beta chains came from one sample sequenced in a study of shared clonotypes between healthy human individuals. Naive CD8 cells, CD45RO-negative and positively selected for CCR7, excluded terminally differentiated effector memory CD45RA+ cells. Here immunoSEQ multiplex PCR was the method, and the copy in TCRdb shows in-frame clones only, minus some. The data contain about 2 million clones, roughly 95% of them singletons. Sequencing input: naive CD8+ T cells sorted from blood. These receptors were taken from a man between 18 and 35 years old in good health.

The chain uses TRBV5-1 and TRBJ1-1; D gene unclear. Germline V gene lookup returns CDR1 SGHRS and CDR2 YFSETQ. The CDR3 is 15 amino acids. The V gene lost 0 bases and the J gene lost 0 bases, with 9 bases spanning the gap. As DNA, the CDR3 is TGCGCCAGCAGCTTGGCACGGCTAATGAACACTGAAGCTTTCTTT. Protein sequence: CASSLARLMNTEAFF.

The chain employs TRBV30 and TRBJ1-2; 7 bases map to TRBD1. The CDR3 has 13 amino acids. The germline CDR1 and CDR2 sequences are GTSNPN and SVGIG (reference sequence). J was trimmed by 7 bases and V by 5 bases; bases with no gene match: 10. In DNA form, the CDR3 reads TGTGCCTGGGAAGGAGACAGGGTTTCTGGCTACACCTTC. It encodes CAWEGDRVSGYTF.

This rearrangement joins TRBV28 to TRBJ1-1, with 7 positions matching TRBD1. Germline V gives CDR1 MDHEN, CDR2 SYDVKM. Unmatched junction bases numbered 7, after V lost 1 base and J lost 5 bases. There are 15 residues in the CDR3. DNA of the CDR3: TGTGCCAGCAGTTTATCCTACCAGGGGGGGACTGAAGCTTTCTTT. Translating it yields CASSLSYQGGTEAFF. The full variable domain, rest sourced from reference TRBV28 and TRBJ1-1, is DVKVTQSSRYLVKRTGEKVFLECVQDMDHENMFWYRQDPGLGLRLIYFSYDVKMKEKGDIPEGYSVSREKKERFSLILESASTNQTSMYLCASSLSYQGGTEAFFGQGTRLTVV.

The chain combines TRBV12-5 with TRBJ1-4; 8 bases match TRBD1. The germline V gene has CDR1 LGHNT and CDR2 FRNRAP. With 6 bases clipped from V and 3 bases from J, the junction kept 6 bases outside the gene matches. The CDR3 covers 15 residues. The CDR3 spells CASGLRGQANEKLFF. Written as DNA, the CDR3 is TGTGCTAGTGGCCTCCGGGGACAGGCTAATGAAAAACTGTTTTTT.

Here the CDR3 reads CASSPMGQGGTYEQYF. The CDR3 nucleotides are TGTGCCAGCTCACCCATGGGACAGGGGGGAACCTACGAGCAGTACTTC. The chain has TRBV18 and TRBJ2-7, with TRBD1 identical over 11 bases. There are 16 residues in the CDR3. Germline-derived CDR1 and CDR2 are KGHSH and LQKENI. V trimming: 3 bases; J trimming: 2 bases; junction bases outside the gene matches: 6.

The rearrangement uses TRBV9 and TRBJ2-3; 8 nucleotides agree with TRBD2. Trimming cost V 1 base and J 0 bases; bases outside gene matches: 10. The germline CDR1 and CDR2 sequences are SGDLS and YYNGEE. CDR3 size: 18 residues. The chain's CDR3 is CASSVFSGSYSSTDTQYF. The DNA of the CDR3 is TGTGCCAGCAGCGTATTCAGCGGGAGTTACTCTAGCACAGATACGCAGTATTTT.

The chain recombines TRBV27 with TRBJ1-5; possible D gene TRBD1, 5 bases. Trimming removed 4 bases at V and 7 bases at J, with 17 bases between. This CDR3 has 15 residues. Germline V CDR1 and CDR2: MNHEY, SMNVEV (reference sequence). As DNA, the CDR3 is TGTGCCAGCAGTTCTACAGGTTCTGGGTCCCAGCCCCAGCATTTT. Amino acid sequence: CASSSTGSGSQPQHF.

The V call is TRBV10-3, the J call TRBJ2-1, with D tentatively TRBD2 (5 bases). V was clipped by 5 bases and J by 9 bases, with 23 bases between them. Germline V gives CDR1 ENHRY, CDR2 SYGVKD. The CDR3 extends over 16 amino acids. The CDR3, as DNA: TGTGCCATCAGTTTTCCGGGATCGTCACACCACGGTGAGCAGTTCTTC. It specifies CAISFPGSSHHGEQFF.

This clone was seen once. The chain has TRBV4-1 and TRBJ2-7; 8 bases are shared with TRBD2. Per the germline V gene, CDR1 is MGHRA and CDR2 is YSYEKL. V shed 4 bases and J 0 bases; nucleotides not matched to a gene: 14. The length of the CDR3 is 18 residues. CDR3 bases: TGCGCCAGCAGCCTGGAGGACAGAAACGGACTAGCCTCCTACGAGCAGTACTTC. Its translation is CASSLEDRNGLASYEQYF.

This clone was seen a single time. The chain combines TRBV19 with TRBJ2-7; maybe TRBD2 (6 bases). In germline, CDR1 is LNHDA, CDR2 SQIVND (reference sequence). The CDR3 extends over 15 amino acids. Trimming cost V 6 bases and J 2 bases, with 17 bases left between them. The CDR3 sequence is CASSPTPAGTYEQYF. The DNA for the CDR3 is TGTGCCAGTAGCCCTACCCCGGCGGGGACCTACGAGCAGTACTTC.

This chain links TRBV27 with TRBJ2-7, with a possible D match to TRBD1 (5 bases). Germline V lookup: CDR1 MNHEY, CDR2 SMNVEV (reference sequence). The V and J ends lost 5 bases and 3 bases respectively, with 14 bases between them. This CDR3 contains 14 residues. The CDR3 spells CASSDSGLYYEQYF. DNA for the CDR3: TGTGCCAGCAGTGATTCAGGGCTTTACTACGAGCAGTACTTC.

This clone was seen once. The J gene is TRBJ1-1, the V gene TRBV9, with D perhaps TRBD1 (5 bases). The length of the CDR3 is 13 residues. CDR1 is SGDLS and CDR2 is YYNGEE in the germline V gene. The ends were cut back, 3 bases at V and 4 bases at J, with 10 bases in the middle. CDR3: CASSDPGGTEAFF. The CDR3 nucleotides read TGTGCCAGCAGCGACCCCGGGGGCACTGAAGCTTTCTTT. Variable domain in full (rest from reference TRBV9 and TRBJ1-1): DSGVTQTPKHLITATGQRVTLRCSPRSGDLSVYWYQQSLDQGLQFLIQYYNGEERAKGNILERFSAQQFPDLHSELNLSSLELGDSALYFCASSDPGGTEAFFGQGTRLTVV.

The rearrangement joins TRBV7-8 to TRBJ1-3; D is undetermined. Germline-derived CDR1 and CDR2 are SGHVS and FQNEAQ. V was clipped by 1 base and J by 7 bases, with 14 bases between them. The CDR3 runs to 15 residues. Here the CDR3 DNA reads TGTGCCAGCAGCTTAGATGGAGGAGGGATGAACACCATATATTTT. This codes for CASSLDGGGMNTIYF.

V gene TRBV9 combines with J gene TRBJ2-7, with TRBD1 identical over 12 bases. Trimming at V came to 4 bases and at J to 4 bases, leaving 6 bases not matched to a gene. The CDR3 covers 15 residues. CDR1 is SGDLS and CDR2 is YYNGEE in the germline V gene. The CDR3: CASSPWDRGPYEQYF. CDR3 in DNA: TGTGCCAGCAGCCCATGGGACAGGGGGCCTTACGAGCAGTACTTC.

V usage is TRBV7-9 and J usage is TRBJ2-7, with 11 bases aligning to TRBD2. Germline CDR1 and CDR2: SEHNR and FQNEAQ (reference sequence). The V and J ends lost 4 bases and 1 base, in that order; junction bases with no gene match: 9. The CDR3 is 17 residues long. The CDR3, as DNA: TGTGCCAGCAGCTCCACGCCCGGGACTAGCGGTTCCTACGAGCAGTACTTC. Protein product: CASSSTPGTSGSYEQYF.

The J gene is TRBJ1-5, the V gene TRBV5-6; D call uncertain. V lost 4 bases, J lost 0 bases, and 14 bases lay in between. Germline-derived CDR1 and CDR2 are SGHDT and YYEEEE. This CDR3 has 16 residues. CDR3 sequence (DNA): TGTGCCAGCAGCGGAGGGAGGTGGGATAGCAATCAGCCCCAGCATTTT. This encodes CASSGGRWDSNQPQHF.

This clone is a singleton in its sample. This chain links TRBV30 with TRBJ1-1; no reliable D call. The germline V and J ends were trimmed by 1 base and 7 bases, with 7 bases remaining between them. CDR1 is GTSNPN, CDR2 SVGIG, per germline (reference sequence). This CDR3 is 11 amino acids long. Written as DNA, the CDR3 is TGTGCCTGGAGTGAAGGAAATGAAGCTTTCTTT. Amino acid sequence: CAWSEGNEAFF.

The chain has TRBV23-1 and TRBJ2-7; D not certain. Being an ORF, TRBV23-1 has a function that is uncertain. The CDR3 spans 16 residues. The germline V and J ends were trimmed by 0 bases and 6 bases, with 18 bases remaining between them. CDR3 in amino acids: CASSQSSKDPRSEQYF. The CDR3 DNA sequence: TGCGCCAGCAGTCAATCGTCAAAAGACCCCAGGTCCGAGCAGTACTTC.

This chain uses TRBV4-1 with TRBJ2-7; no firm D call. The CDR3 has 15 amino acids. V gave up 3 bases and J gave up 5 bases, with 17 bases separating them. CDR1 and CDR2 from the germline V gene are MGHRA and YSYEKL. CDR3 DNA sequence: TGCGCCAGCAGCCACCGGGTCCAGAGTCAAAACGAGCAGTACTTC. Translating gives CASSHRVQSQNEQYF.

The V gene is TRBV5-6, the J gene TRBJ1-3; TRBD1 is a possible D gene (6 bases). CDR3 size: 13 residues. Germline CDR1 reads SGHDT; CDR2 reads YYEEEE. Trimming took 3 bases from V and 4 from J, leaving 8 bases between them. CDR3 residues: CASSSGDGNTIYF. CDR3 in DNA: TGTGCCAGCAGCTCAGGGGACGGAAACACCATATATTTT.

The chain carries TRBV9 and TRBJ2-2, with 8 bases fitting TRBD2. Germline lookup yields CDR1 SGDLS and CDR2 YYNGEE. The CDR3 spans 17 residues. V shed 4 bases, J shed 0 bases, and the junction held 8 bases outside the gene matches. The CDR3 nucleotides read TGTGCCAGCAGCCTTAATAGCGGGGAAGCGAACACCGGGGAGCTGTTTTTT. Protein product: CASSLNSGEANTGELFF.

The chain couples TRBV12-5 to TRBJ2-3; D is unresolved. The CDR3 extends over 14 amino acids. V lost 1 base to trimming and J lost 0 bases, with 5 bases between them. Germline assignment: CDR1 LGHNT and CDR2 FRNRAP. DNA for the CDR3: TGTGCTAGTGGTTTGGAACAGAGCACAGATACGCAGTATTTT. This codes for CASGLEQSTDTQYF. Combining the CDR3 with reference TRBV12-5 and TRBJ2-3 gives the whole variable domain DARVTQTPRHKVTEMGQEVTMRCQPILGHNTVFWYRQTMMQGLELLAYFRNRAPLDDSGMPKDRFSAEMPDATLATLKIQPSEPRDSAVYFCASGLEQSTDTQYFGPGTRLTVL.

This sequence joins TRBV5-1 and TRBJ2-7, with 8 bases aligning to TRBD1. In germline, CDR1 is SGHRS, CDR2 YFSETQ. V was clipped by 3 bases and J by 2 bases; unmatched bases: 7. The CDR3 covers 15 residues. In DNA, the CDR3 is TGCGCCAGCAGCTCCGACAGGGGTCTAGCCTACGAGCAGTACTTC. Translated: CASSSDRGLAYEQYF.

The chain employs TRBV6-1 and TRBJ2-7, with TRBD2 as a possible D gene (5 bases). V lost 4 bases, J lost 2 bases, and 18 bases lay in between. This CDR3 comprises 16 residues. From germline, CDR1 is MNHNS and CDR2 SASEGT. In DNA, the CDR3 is TGTGCCAGCAGTGGATCCCTCCGGGGTATCACCTACGAGCAGTACTTC. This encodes CASSGSLRGITYEQYF.

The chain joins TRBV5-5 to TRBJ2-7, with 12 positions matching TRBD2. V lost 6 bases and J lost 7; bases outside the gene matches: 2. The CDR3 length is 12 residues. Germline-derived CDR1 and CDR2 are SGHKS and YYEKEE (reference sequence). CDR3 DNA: TGTGCCAGCATTGGACTAGCGGGAGAGCAGTACTTC. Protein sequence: CASIGLAGEQYF. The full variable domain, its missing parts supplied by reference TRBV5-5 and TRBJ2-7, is DAGVTQSPTHLIKTRGQQVTLRCSPISGHKSVSWYQQVLGQGPQFIFQYYEKEERGRGNFPDRFSARQFPNYSSELNVNALLLGDSALYLCASIGLAGEQYFGPGTRLTVT.

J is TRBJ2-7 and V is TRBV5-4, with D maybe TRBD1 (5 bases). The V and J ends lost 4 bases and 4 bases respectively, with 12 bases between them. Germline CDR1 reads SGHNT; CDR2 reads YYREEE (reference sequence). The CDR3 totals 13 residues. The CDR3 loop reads CASSPGYDYEQYF. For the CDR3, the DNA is TGTGCCAGCAGCCCAGGGTATGATTACGAGCAGTACTTC.

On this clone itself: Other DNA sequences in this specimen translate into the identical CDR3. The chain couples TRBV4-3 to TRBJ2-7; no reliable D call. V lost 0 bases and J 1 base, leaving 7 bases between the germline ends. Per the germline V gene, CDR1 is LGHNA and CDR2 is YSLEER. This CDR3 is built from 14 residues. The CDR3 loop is CASSQDVGSYEQYF. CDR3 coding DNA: TGCGCCAGCAGCCAAGATGTAGGGTCCTACGAGCAGTACTTC.

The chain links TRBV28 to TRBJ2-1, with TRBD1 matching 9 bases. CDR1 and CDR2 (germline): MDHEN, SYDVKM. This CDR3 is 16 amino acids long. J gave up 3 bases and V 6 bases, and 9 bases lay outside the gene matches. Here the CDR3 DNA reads TGTGCCAGCAGCATACAGGGGGCCTCTTACTACAATGAGCAGTTCTTC. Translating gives CASSIQGASYYNEQFF.